This is a list of T cell receptor beta chains from one sample in a study of T cells in Graves' hyperthyroidism and ophthalmopathy. Via MiXCR, TCRdb re-called the multiplex PCR reads, giving one row per CDR3 protein. The data contain about 640,000 distinct CDR3 sequences, around 21% of them singletons. Sequenced material: blood. These receptors originate from a man under 40 with Graves' ophthalmopathy. The CDR3 runs from the conserved cysteine through the conserved F or W. Each record gives: CDR3 protein, J gene, clone size, V gene. Rows give clone size only sometimes, using once, few, many, or a class for an expanded clone.

CDR3 protein: CASSPGGHGYTF
J gene: TRBJ1-2
clone size: .
V gene: TRBV28

CDR3 protein: CASSPAETTDTQYF
J gene: TRBJ2-3
clone size: once
V gene: TRBV4-2

CDR3 protein: CASSLSEAGGQGIQPQHF
J gene: TRBJ1-5
clone size: many
V gene: TRBV27

CDR3 protein: CSARITDTGGSTYEQYF
J gene: TRBJ2-7
clone size: .
V gene: TRBV20-1

CDR3 protein: CASSFEHLNSPLHF
J gene: TRBJ1-6
clone size: few
V gene: TRBV5-1

CDR3 protein: CASSEGGSSYNEQFF
J gene: TRBJ2-1
clone size: many
V gene: TRBV2

CDR3 protein: CASSFPGDTDTQYF
J gene: TRBJ2-3
clone size: many
V gene: TRBV28

CDR3 protein: CASSFPVTGGREQYF
J gene: TRBJ2-7
clone size: many
V gene: TRBV28

CDR3 protein: CASSQYPGGEVQAFF
J gene: TRBJ1-1
clone size: many
V gene: TRBV16

CDR3 protein: CASSQVPRGGTDTQYF
J gene: TRBJ2-3
clone size: .
V gene: TRBV4-3

CDR3 protein: CASSPRGRGDNEQFF
J gene: TRBJ2-1
clone size: many
V gene: TRBV12-3/TRBV12-4

CDR3 protein: CASSSPGAGGSEQFF
J gene: TRBJ2-1
clone size: many
V gene: TRBV13

CDR3 protein: CASEMGQGGNTIYF
J gene: TRBJ1-3
clone size: few
V gene: TRBV2

CDR3 protein: CTSSQDAGPAEAFF
J gene: TRBJ1-1
clone size: few
V gene: TRBV4-2

CDR3 protein: CASSPQRGELFF
J gene: TRBJ2-2
clone size: once
V gene: TRBV19

CDR3 protein: CASSLQSRAGIQFF
J gene: TRBJ2-1
clone size: many
V gene: TRBV28

CDR3 protein: CASSFRWAEGIYNEQFF
J gene: TRBJ2-1
clone size: few
V gene: TRBV7-9

CDR3 protein: CASSHDRGGMTGELFF
J gene: TRBJ2-2
clone size: .
V gene: TRBV7-2

CDR3 protein: CASSLYLAGGSTDTQYF
J gene: TRBJ2-3
clone size: few
V gene: TRBV4-1

CDR3 protein: CASSINSPLISSYNEQFF
J gene: TRBJ2-1
clone size: .
V gene: TRBV19

CDR3 protein: CSASPSGGSNQPQHF
J gene: TRBJ1-5
clone size: .
V gene: TRBV20-1

CDR3 protein: CASSPDRGGDTQYF
J gene: TRBJ2-3
clone size: .
V gene: TRBV7-9

CDR3 protein: CAAGDGPYEQYF
J gene: TRBJ2-7
clone size: many
V gene: TRBV3-1

CDR3 protein: CASSLIAGGPGELFF
J gene: TRBJ2-2
clone size: .
V gene: TRBV5-1

CDR3 protein: CASSLIGRGYEQYF
J gene: TRBJ2-7
clone size: many
V gene: TRBV28

CDR3 protein: CASHLSGTSLRNLYEQYF
J gene: TRBJ2-7
clone size: .
V gene: TRBV28

CDR3 protein: CASSQDRPRDRILSYEQYF
J gene: TRBJ2-7
clone size: .
V gene: TRBV4-2

CDR3 protein: CASSSRGRAVGNEQFF
J gene: TRBJ2-1
clone size: few
V gene: TRBV5-6

CDR3 protein: CASSYSELKDSGAAGELFF
J gene: TRBJ2-2
clone size: .
V gene: TRBV6-6